These 23 T cell receptor beta chains came from one sample sequenced in a study of cytomegalovirus exposure and HLA in healthy donors. PCR was performed using 60 Vbeta and 13 Jbeta primers. Using immunoSEQ multiplex PCR, the repertoire was profiled, and TCRdb retains in-frame clones only, with some absent. The table has about 130,000 clones, approximately 84% seen once; the top ten hold approximately 1.7%. The sequenced sample was PBMCs. These receptors came from a woman aged 40 to 55 in good health and CMV-seronegative.

J is TRBJ2-3 and V is TRBV27; possibly TRBD2 for D (5 bases). Germline V gene lookup returns CDR1 MNHEY and CDR2 SMNVEV (reference sequence). Between the trimmed V and J ends, which lost 5 bases and 4 bases, there was a span of 16 bases. This CDR3 is 15 amino acids long. The CDR3 DNA is TGTGCCAGCAGTACTAGGACGTCTCCAGCAGATACGCAGTATTTT. Translation: CASSTRTSPADTQYF.

V gene TRBV7-6 combines with J gene TRBJ2-3; tentatively, D is TRBD1 (5 bases). The CDR3 is 16 amino acids. V lost 1 base, J lost 1 base, and 12 bases lay in between. Germline CDR1 and CDR2: SGHVS and FNYEAQ. The chain's CDR3 is CASSLDQGSGTDTQYF. The CDR3, as DNA: TGTGCCAGCAGCTTAGATCAGGGATCTGGCACAGATACGCAGTATTTT.

This chain connects TRBV5-1 to TRBJ2-1; 13 bases are shared with TRBD2. Germline loops: CDR1 SGHRS, CDR2 YFSETQ. The J segment lost 8 bases and the V segment lost 0 bases, leaving 2 bases of the junction unmatched. The CDR3 is made up of 15 amino acids. This chain's CDR3 is CASSLGTSGSHEQFF. CDR3 coding DNA: TGCGCCAGCAGCTTGGGGACTAGCGGGAGCCATGAGCAGTTCTTC.

The gene calls are TRBV5-1 and TRBJ2-1; 11 bases are a match to TRBD2. The germline V gene encodes CDR1 SGHRS and CDR2 YFSETQ. CDR3 length: 15 residues. Unmatched junction bases numbered 6, after V lost 2 bases and J lost 8 bases. The CDR3 DNA sequence: TGCGCCAGCAGCTTAGCCGGACTAGCGGGTTATGAGCAGTTCTTC. It translates to CASSLAGLAGYEQFF.

V gene TRBV27 combines with J gene TRBJ2-1; 9 bases map to TRBD1. The junction had 9 bases not matched to a gene; V was cut back by 2 bases and J by 7 bases. Germline values: CDR1 MNHEY, CDR2 SMNVEV (reference sequence). There are 16 residues in the CDR3. DNA for the CDR3: TGTGCCAGCAGTTTAAGGATGGACAGGGGAGGGAATGAGCAGTTCTTC. It codes for CASSLRMDRGGNEQFF.

The CDR3 here is CASSLVDSTDTQYF. The CDR3 DNA follows: TGTGCCAGCAGCTTGGTAGACTCCACAGATACGCAGTATTTT. This rearrangement joins TRBV5-4 to TRBJ2-3; D is ambiguous. Trimming took 0 bases from V and 2 from J, leaving 7 bases between them. The CDR3 runs 14 residues. Per germline, CDR1 SGHNT and CDR2 YYREEE (reference sequence).

Worth noting for this clone: A read error may account for a junction end that differs from germline. The genes are TRBV2 and TRBJ1-1; the match to TRBD1 covers 7 bases. The CDR3 length is 14 residues. From germline, CDR1 is SNHLY and CDR2 FYNNEI. The CDR3 here is CASSSAGGNSEAFF. DNA for the CDR3: TGTGCCAGCAGTTCGGCAGGGGGGAACTCTGAAGCTTTCTTT.

The chain has TRBV19 and TRBJ1-1, with 7 bases identical to TRBD1. The junction had 6 bases not matched to a gene; V was cut back by 5 bases and J by 0 bases. The CDR3 extends over 15 amino acids. The germline gives CDR1 LNHDA, CDR2 SQIVND (reference sequence). The CDR3 DNA reads TGTGCCAGTAGTCCGCGGACAGGCGTGAACACTGAAGCTTTCTTT. It is translated as CASSPRTGVNTEAFF. Combining the CDR3 with reference TRBV19 and TRBJ1-1 gives the whole variable domain DGGITQSPKYLFRKEGQNVTLSCEQNLNHDAMYWYRQDPGQGLRLIYYSQIVNDFQKGDIAEGYSVSREKKESFPLTVTSAQKNPTAFYLCASSPRTGVNTEAFFGQGTRLTVV.

The chain has TRBV30 and TRBJ1-3, with D tentatively TRBD1 (6 bases). Germline assignment: CDR1 GTSNPN and CDR2 SVGIG (reference sequence). The CDR3 sequence is 14 residues long. The ends were cut back, 8 bases at V and 0 bases at J, with 14 bases in the middle. CDR3 in amino acids: CASGQWDSGNTIYF. The DNA of the CDR3 is TGTGCCAGTGGACAGTGGGACTCTGGAAACACCATATATTTT.

V gene TRBV5-8 combines with J gene TRBJ1-1; 7 positions agree with TRBD1. V shed 3 bases and J 6 bases; nucleotides not matched to a gene: 11. The CDR3 loop spans 15 amino acids. Looked up from germline, CDR1 is SGHTS and CDR2 is YDEGEE. The CDR3 loop reads CASSWKTGSFSEAFF. CDR3 DNA: TGTGCCAGCAGCTGGAAGACAGGGTCGTTCTCTGAAGCTTTCTTT.

The chain carries TRBV5-8 and TRBJ1-1, with D maybe TRBD1 (6 bases). V was cut by 4 bases and J by 3 bases, with 16 bases left in between. Germline CDR1 and CDR2: SGHTS and YDEGEE. The CDR3 contains 15 residues. The DNA of the CDR3 is TGTGCCAGCAGCCCGGGTTGGGGGCGAGACACTGAAGCTTTCTTT. Translated, it gives CASSPGWGRDTEAFF.

The genes are TRBV29-1 and TRBJ2-1; D gene uncertain. The CDR3 is made up of 12 amino acids. The V gene lost 6 bases and the J gene lost 4 bases, with 10 bases spanning the gap. The germline V gene has CDR1 SQVTM and CDR2 ANQGSEA. Here the CDR3 DNA reads TGCAGCGTAAACACCAGGTACAATGAGCAGTTCTTC. Translated: CSVNTRYNEQFF.

This chain connects TRBV10-3 to TRBJ2-3; 8 bases align to TRBD2. Germline values: CDR1 ENHRY, CDR2 SYGVKD. This CDR3 region has 16 residues. V dropped 2 bases and J dropped 5; count of bases not matched to a gene: 9. The DNA for the CDR3 is TGTGCCATCAGTGAGCTTAGCGGGATGAACGGAGATACGCAGTATTTT. Its protein product is CAISELSGMNGDTQYF.

CDR3 loop: CASSAWTGLGNQPQHF. The CDR3 coding sequence is TGTGCCAGTAGTGCCTGGACAGGGTTGGGAAATCAGCCCCAGCATTTT. The chain is built from TRBV19 and TRBJ1-5, with 8 bases that match TRBD1. Germline loops: CDR1 LNHDA, CDR2 SQIVND (reference sequence). With V trimmed by 5 bases and J by 4 bases, 10 bases remained unmatched. This CDR3 comprises 16 residues.

This clone was recorded once. The chain employs TRBV5-1 and TRBJ2-1; D gene uncertain. There are 13 residues in the CDR3. The germline V and J ends were trimmed by 5 bases and 9 bases, with 15 bases remaining between them. Germline lookup yields CDR1 SGHRS and CDR2 YFSETQ. The CDR3 region is CASSSTSTGEQFF. The DNA of the CDR3 is TGCGCCAGCAGTTCTACCTCGACGGGTGAGCAGTTCTTC.

The chain links TRBV5-1 to TRBJ2-2; D may be TRBD1 (6 bases). Trimming took 0 bases from V and 4 from J, leaving 10 bases between them. Germline values: CDR1 SGHRS, CDR2 YFSETQ. This CDR3 has 15 amino acids. The CDR3 sequence: CASSLGTAGTGELFF. Here the CDR3 DNA reads TGCGCCAGCAGCTTGGGGACAGCAGGCACCGGGGAGCTGTTTTTT. Looking up the rest from reference TRBV5-1 and TRBJ2-2 gives the full variable domain: KAGVTQTPRYLIKTRGQQVTLSCSPISGHRSVSWYQQTPGQGLQFLFEYFSETQRNKGNFPGRFSGRQFSNSRSEMNVSTLELGDSALYLCASSLGTAGTGELFFGEGSRLTVL.

The rearrangement uses TRBV9 and TRBJ2-1, with TRBD1 identical over 7 bases. CDR3 length equals 16 residues. Germline values: CDR1 SGDLS, CDR2 YYNGEE. V lost 0 bases, J lost 2 bases, and 5 bases stayed unmatched. The CDR3 DNA reads TGTGCCAGCAGCGTAGGCGAAGGGGGCGCCTACAATGAGCAGTTCTTC. This gives the protein CASSVGEGGAYNEQFF. Combining the CDR3 with reference TRBV9 and TRBJ2-1 gives the whole variable domain DSGVTQTPKHLITATGQRVTLRCSPRSGDLSVYWYQQSLDQGLQFLIQYYNGEERAKGNILERFSAQQFPDLHSELNLSSLELGDSALYFCASSVGEGGAYNEQFFGPGTRLTVL.

The chain joins TRBV19 to TRBJ1-5; no clear D. Germline V CDR1 and CDR2: LNHDA, SQIVND (reference sequence). This CDR3 contains 14 residues. The V gene lost 5 bases and the J gene lost 2 bases, with 10 bases spanning the gap. CDR3 protein: CASSPLQRNQPQHF. The CDR3, as DNA: TGTGCCAGTAGTCCCCTACAGCGCAATCAGCCCCAGCATTTT.

The J gene is TRBJ1-3, the V gene TRBV13; D is uncertain. Germline loops: CDR1 PRHDT, CDR2 FYEKMQ (reference sequence). This CDR3 region has 16 residues. Trimming took off 4 bases at V and 0 bases at J, with 13 bases between the two ends. The CDR3 here is CASSWSEAGSGNTIYF. The CDR3 DNA is TGTGCCAGCAGCTGGAGCGAGGCCGGCTCTGGAAACACCATATATTTT. Full variable domain (remainder filled in from reference TRBV13 and TRBJ1-3): AAGVIQSPRHLIKEKRETATLKCYPIPRHDTVYWYQQGPGQDPQFLISFYEKMQSDKGSIPDRFSAQQFSDYHSELNMSSLELGDSALYFCASSWSEAGSGNTIYFGEGSWLTVV.

The chain is built from TRBV10-3 and TRBJ2-5; D is ambiguous. V was pared by 3 bases and J by 4 bases, with 6 bases between. In germline, CDR1 is ENHRY, CDR2 SYGVKD. This CDR3 contains 12 residues. This chain's CDR3 is CAISEASETQYF. In DNA form, the CDR3 reads TGTGCCATCAGTGAAGCCTCAGAGACCCAGTACTTC.

The rearrangement links TRBV6-5 to TRBJ2-2, with D possibly being TRBD1 (6 bases). Between the trimmed V and J ends, which lost 0 bases and 1 base, there was a span of 9 bases. The CDR3 length is 16 residues. Germline values: CDR1 MNHEY, CDR2 SVGAGI. In DNA form, the CDR3 reads TGTGCCAGCAGTTACTCCGGGACATGGAACACCGGGGAGCTGTTTTTT. Translated, it gives CASSYSGTWNTGELFF.

The V call is TRBV23-1, the J call TRBJ2-7; D is possibly TRBD2 (5 bases). Being an ORF, TRBV23-1 has a function that is uncertain. CDR3 length equals 14 residues. Trimming stripped 6 bases from V and 2 bases from J, with 14 bases between. CDR3 region: CASSLDGSAYEQYF. In DNA, the CDR3 is TGCGCCAGCAGCCTCGACGGTAGCGCCTACGAGCAGTACTTC.

The chain employs TRBV5-1 and TRBJ2-3; 10 bases match TRBD2. This CDR3 is 16 amino acids long. Trimming cost V 4 bases and J 2 bases; bases outside gene matches: 7. Germline CDR1 and CDR2: SGHRS and YFSETQ. CDR3 residues: CASSVLAGSTTDTQYF. The CDR3 DNA follows: TGCGCCAGCAGCGTACTAGCGGGGTCCACCACAGATACGCAGTATTTT.